This T cell receptor beta chain emerged from a study of cytomegalovirus exposure and HLA in healthy donors. Study-wide context: Approximately 200 million T cells yielded 100 million or so unique TCR beta sequences in earlier analysis. The study, taken as a whole, reports: It was reportedly the case that the classifier diagnosed cytomegalovirus status with high specificity and sensitivity.

Regarding this clone: Antigen specificity is unknown.

Both 60 Vbeta primers and 13 Jbeta primers went into the PCR. Some clones are missing from TCRdb's copy, which holds only in-frame ones; the method was immunoSEQ multiplex PCR. The repertoire has about 200,000 clones, approximately 81% of them found once; the top ten carry about 3%. After removal of 3 bases from V and 3 bases from J, the junction contained 3 bases not matched to a gene. The CDR3 covers 14 residues. CDR1 SNHLY and CDR2 FYNNEI come from the germline V gene. The receptor comes from a man aged 25-45 years in good health and CMV-seronegative. The sequencing input was PBMCs. The chain uses TRBV2 and TRBJ2-3; 7 bases are a match to TRBD2. The CDR3 is CASSDDGGTDTQYF. CDR3 DNA sequence: TGTGCCAGCAGTGACGACGGGGGGACAGATACGCAGTATTTT.